The following is a TCR beta chain sequence with its context. Its antigen is unknown. The germline V gene has CDR1 MNHNS and CDR2 SASEGT. Trimming took 2 bases from V and 0 from J, leaving 12 bases between them. This CDR3 is built from 16 residues. This entry is derived from a study of shared clonotypes between healthy human individuals. Study-wide points: In contrast to clonotypes shared by all four donors, non-shared clonotypes had lower generation probabilities. Larger estimated richness was generally recorded for naive subsets relative to memory subsets.

Each donor was a Caucasian adult residing in Nashville, Tennessee. Some clones are missing from TCRdb's copy, which holds only in-frame ones; the method was immunoSEQ multiplex PCR. This sample has more than 1.2 million clones, with just under 99% found just once. The sequence was collected from a man in his thirties or forties in good health. The chain couples TRBV6-1 to TRBJ2-3, with D unresolved. Material for sequencing was naive CD4+ T cells sorted from blood. Subset meaning: CD45RA+ positively selected. This CDR3 is CASSESLGISTDTQYF. The CDR3 coding sequence is TGTGCCAGCAGTGAAAGCCTCGGAATAAGCACAGATACGCAGTATTTT.